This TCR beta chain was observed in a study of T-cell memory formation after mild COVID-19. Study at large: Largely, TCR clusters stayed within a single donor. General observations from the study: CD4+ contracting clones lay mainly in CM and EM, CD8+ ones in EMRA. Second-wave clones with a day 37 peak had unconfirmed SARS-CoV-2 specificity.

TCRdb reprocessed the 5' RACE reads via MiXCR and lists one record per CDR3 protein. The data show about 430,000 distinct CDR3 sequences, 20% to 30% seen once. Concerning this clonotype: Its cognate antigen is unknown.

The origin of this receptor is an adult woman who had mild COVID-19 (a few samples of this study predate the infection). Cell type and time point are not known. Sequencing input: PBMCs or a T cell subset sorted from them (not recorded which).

CDR3 nucleotide sequence: TGCGCCAGCAGTGAGAGGTCCGGGACAGGGGCCTACAATGAGCAGTTCTTC. It codes for CASSERSGTGAYNEQFF. The chain employs TRBV10-1 and TRBJ2-1; 10 nucleotides agree with TRBD1. This CDR3 is built from 17 residues. Germline CDR1 and CDR2: WNHNN and SYGVQD (reference sequence). With V trimmed by 2 bases and J by 2 bases, 6 bases remained unmatched.